The present entry profiles one T cell receptor (beta chain) with its context. Looked up from germline, CDR1 is MNHEY and CDR2 is SMNVEV (reference sequence). The CDR3 has 19 residues. J lost 1 base, V lost 5 bases, and 12 bases had no gene match. This sample was taken from a study of blood T cell repertoires in COVID-19. TCRdb's table, derived via immunoSEQ multiplex PCR, lists solely in-frame clones and lacks some. The sample shows about 150,000 clones, around nine tenths of them seen only once. The sample comprised PBMCs or T cells enriched from blood (not recorded which). The genes are TRBV27 and TRBJ2-6; 9 positions agree with TRBD1. This TCR was recovered from a woman aged 25-40 years with acute COVID-19. The CDR3 sequence: CASSPAAGTGPSGANVLTF. The CDR3 DNA is TGTGCCAGCAGTCCGGCGGCCGGGACAGGGCCATCTGGGGCCAACGTCCTGACTTTC.